This T cell receptor beta chain was documented in a study of OX40 agonist ivuxolimab in advanced cancers. The overall study: Mean age approximately 61 years, range 23 to 79; 82.7% male.

Assay used: immunoSEQ multiplex PCR; TCRdb lists only in-frame clones, some missing. Found here are about 96,000 clones, roughly four fifths of them singletons; the top ten hold 5.8%. Study results and caveats: Clonal expansion by week 6 occurred in CD4+ and CD8+ blood T cells (at 0.1 to 3.0 mg/kg).

CDR3 length: 11 residues. Germline-derived CDR1 and CDR2 are SQVTM and ANQGSEA. V lost 6 bases and J lost 6; bases outside the gene matches: 4. To note about this clone: Its antigen is unknown.

The chain employs TRBV29-1 and TRBJ2-7, with 8 positions matching TRBD1. This receptor was identified in an adult with an advanced solid tumor such as melanoma, head and neck, liver or kidney cancer. The sample in question was CD4+ or CD8+ T cells sorted from blood, obtained in a trial of the OX40 agonist ivuxolimab. The CDR3 coding sequence is TGCAGCGTCGTCAGGGGGCCCGAGCAGTACTTC. As protein: CSVVRGPEQYF.